The source of this T cell receptor beta chain is a study of blood T cell repertoires in COVID-19 (dated by TCRdb to about 2020). Regarding the research as a whole: Collaborator samples came from the United States, Italy and Spain and covered acute and convalescent phases of COVID-19. The prospective study material was composed of cDNA or gDNA derived from T cells, B-cell-depleted T cells, or PBMCs. Subjects who had been exposed to COVID-19, were actively infected with it, or had recovered from it provided the deeply sampled blood TCRbeta repertoires that made up the dataset. A freely available public database, intended as a resource for researchers studying the immune response to SARS-CoV-2, is where the repertoires were released. Samples were obtained from the ongoing ImmuneRACE study (first 160 participants) and from 1,254 subjects provided by 6 global collaborators. A de-identified subject ID, COVID-19 status, age in years and sex were almost always included in the sample metadata. Where available, HLA class I and class II types were obtained from metadata supplied by the sample provider rather than from assay-based typing.

Participants in the prospective study were aged about 18 to 95 years, lived in approximately 26 United States geographic areas, and enrolled through a virtual design. To assign participants to cohorts, the prospective study relied on clinical history that participants themselves reported in a screening survey and a study questionnaire. Recovered participants in ImmuneRACE Cohort 3 were defined by two consecutive negative NP/OP PCR tests, clearance by a healthcare professional, or resolution of symptoms. Each participant in the prospective study had whole blood, serum and a nasopharyngeal or oropharyngeal swab collected by mobile phlebotomists. Prospective study participants could optionally give additional blood draws and questionnaires over an approximately 2-month period. Before DNA extraction, prospective study blood samples were shipped either frozen or at room temperature. What the study reported, not specific to this receptor: The amount of clinical and demographic metadata varied by source and participant and was provided uncurated.

TCRbeta CDR3 regions were amplified from genomic DNA by means of the immunoSEQ Assay, a bias-controlled multiplex PCR. The paper's data handling went like this. Nucleated cell counts per sample were estimated from amplification of reference gene primers within the assay. To quantify the absolute abundance of each unique TCRbeta CDR3 rearrangement, sequence reads were collapsed and filtered. For each sample, productive Simpson clonality was calculated as the square root of Simpson's diversity index across productive rearrangements. Held by TCRdb, this immuneACCESS table contains in-frame sequences only and omits some clones. Under half of the omission traces to an unresolved V gene where checked; the cause of the rest is unknown. The DNA was the basis for D and trimming; V, J and clone size are from that table. For this sample the table gives about 330,000 clones, of which around nine tenths were detected only once. Of the sample, 5% is held by the ten largest clones.

The CDR3 has 11 amino acids, counting the end cysteine and phenylalanine. Left in the record is the CDR3 DNA by itself, 33 bases read in frame from the first base. Germline trimming: 6 bases from V, 4 bases from J; junction bases outside gene matches: 3. In the germline V gene, CDR1 corresponds to SQVTM and CDR2 to ANQGSEA. As concerns this clone: There is no known antigen for this receptor. The record has no base qualities; no much larger clone is one base away.

This receptor was obtained from a man aged 25 to 40 who had recovered from COVID-19. The material sequenced was PBMCs or T cells enriched from blood (not recorded which). The chain uses TRBV29-1 and TRBJ2-7, with 7 middle bases fitting TRBD1. The encoded CDR3 is CSVGQTYEQYF. The DNA is as follows: TGCAGCGTGGGACAGACTTACGAGCAGTACTTC.